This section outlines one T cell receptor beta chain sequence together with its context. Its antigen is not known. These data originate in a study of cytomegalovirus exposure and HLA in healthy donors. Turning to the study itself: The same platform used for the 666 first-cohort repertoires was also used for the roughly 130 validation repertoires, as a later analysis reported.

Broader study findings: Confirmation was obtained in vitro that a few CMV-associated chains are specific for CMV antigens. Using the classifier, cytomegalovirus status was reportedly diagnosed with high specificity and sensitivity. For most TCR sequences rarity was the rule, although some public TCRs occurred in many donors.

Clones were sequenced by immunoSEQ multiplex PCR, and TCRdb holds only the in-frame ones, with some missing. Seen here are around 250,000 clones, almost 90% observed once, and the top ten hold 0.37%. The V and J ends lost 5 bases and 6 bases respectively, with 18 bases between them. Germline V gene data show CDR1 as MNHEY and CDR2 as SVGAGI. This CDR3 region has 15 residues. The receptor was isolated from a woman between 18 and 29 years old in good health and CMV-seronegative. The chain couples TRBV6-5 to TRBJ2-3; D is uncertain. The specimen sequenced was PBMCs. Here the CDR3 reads CASSPYRSSEDTQYF. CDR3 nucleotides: TGTGCCAGCAGTCCGTACCGGAGTAGTGAGGATACGCAGTATTTT.